This TCR beta chain was identified during a study of T cell repertoires in cytomegalovirus infection. Study as a whole: Shared public TCR beta signatures pointed to both CMV infection and a matching HLA type.

As to this clonotype: The antigen remains unidentified.

V was clipped by 6 bases and J by 3 bases, with 15 bases between them. The CDR3 runs to 14 residues. Germline V gene lookup returns CDR1 SGHTA and CDR2 FQGNSA. TCRdb called the reads again in MiXCR, with one record for every CDR3 protein. Of more than 650,000 distinct CDR3 sequences listed, roughly a third are singletons. The study's findings and limits: Predominance within the ex vivo response was attributable to HLA-C-restricted CMV-specific TCR beta clonotypes. Cumulative public TCR beta family frequency identified carriers of CMV plus the relevant HLA.

This receptor was identified in a human donor in good health (CMV status not recorded). Some clones in this sample may be carry-over from other donors' samples. The sample was PBMCs. The rearrangement links TRBV7-2 to TRBJ2-7; D possibly corresponds to TRBD2 (6 bases). The CDR3 spells CASSSGDRIYEQYF. The CDR3 DNA reads TGTGCCAGCAGTTCGGGGGACCGAATCTACGAGCAGTACTTC.